The 16 T cell receptor beta chains below all came from one sample that was sequenced in a study of CD8 T cells in Susac syndrome. Random hexamers were used to reverse transcribe roughly 0.5 to 1 ug of RNA. TCRdb reanalysed the immunoSEQ multiplex PCR reads using MiXCR and keeps one entry per CDR3 protein. The sample records roughly 150,000 distinct CDR3 sequences, 95% being singletons. The specimen was CD4+ T cells from PBMCs. The origin of the receptors is a human donor with Susac syndrome.

The J gene is TRBJ2-4, the V gene TRBV6-6; TRBD2 matches 14 bases. CDR3 length: 16 amino acids. Trimming took 5 bases from V and 5 from J; bases not matched to a gene: 5. The V gene's germline CDR1 is MNHNY and CDR2 SVGAGI (reference sequence). The CDR3 nucleotides read TGTGCCAGCAGTACCGGGACTAGCGGGGGACAAAACATTCAGTACTTC. This codes for CASSTGTSGGQNIQYF.

This rearrangement joins TRBV7-9 to TRBJ1-3; no firm D call. The V and J ends lost 5 bases and 0 bases respectively, with 11 bases between them. The germline gives CDR1 SEHNR, CDR2 FQNEAQ (reference sequence). This CDR3 is built from 15 residues. CDR3 residues: CASSPSGISGNTIYF. CDR3 coding DNA: TGTGCCAGCAGCCCATCAGGTATCTCTGGAAACACCATATATTTT.

The count of this clonotype is one. The J gene is TRBJ2-7, the V gene TRBV20-1; 9 nucleotides align to TRBD2. Germline values: CDR1 DFQATT, CDR2 SNEGSKA (reference sequence). With 2 bases clipped from V and 0 bases from J, the junction kept 2 bases outside the gene matches. This CDR3 is 14 amino acids long. As DNA, the CDR3 is TGCAGTGCTAGACTAGCGGGAAACTCCTACGAGCAGTACTTC. Its protein product is CSARLAGNSYEQYF.

V gene TRBV14 combines with J gene TRBJ1-6; D ambiguous. The CDR3 spans 14 residues. The V and J ends lost 0 bases and 9 bases respectively, with 9 bases between them. In germline, CDR1 is SGHDN, CDR2 FVKESK. CDR3 amino acids: CASSQDRAVSPLHF. For the CDR3, the DNA is TGTGCCAGCAGCCAAGATCGTGCCGTTTCACCCCTCCACTTT.

This clonotype was seen once. The chain has TRBV12-3 or TRBV12-4 and TRBJ2-1, with D uncertain. CDR3 length: 16 amino acids. The V and J ends lost 5 bases and 3 bases respectively, with 17 bases between them. CDR3 in amino acids: CASSTPRVKGYNEQFF. The CDR3 DNA reads as TGTGCCAGCAGTACCCCACGCGTAAAGGGCTACAATGAGCAGTTCTTC.

The chain employs TRBV6-5 and TRBJ1-6; D call uncertain. Trimming took off 2 bases at V and 14 bases at J, with 10 bases between the two ends. This CDR3 is built from 12 residues. Germline V CDR1 and CDR2: MNHEY, SVGAGI. The CDR3 DNA is TGTGCCAGCAGTTACGGGTCCGGCGCCCTCCACTTT. Protein sequence: CASSYGSGALHF.

This rearrangement joins TRBV12-3 or TRBV12-4 to TRBJ2-4, with D possibly matching TRBD1 (5 bases). This CDR3 region has 18 residues. V dropped 7 bases and J dropped 0 bases, with 22 bases sitting between them. This CDR3 reads CASTLGQGRPLAKNIQYF. CDR3 sequence (DNA): TGTGCCAGCACGCTGGGGCAGGGAAGGCCGCTAGCCAAAAACATTCAGTACTTC.

The chain couples TRBV27 to TRBJ1-5; 8 positions match TRBD1. Germline-derived CDR1 and CDR2 are MNHEY and SMNVEV (reference sequence). This CDR3 has 15 residues. In DNA, the CDR3 is TGTAGCTCATCGGTAGACAGGGGTCATTATCAGCCCCAGCATTTT. It translates to CSSSVDRGHYQPQHF.

This clonotype was observed a single time. This rearrangement joins TRBV6-5 to TRBJ1-2; TRBD1 is a possible D gene (5 bases). The CDR3 consists of 13 residues. V dropped 6 bases and J dropped 3 bases, with 11 bases sitting between them. The germline V gene has CDR1 MNHEY and CDR2 SVGAGI. The CDR3 loop reads CASSLGTDYGYTF. The CDR3 coding sequence is TGTGCCAGCAGCCTTGGGACGGACTATGGCTACACCTTC.

The chain links TRBV5-1 to TRBJ2-7; 10 bases are a match to TRBD1. The CDR3 is 15 residues long. Germline V lookup: CDR1 SGHRS, CDR2 YFSETQ. V lost 4 bases and J lost 2; bases outside the gene matches: 6. CDR3 sequence reads: CASSTRTGGTYEQYF. The CDR3 DNA sequence: TGCGCCAGCAGCACCCGGACAGGGGGTACCTACGAGCAGTACTTC.

This chain links TRBV27 with TRBJ1-5, with a weak D call TRBD1 (5 bases). CDR1 and CDR2 from the germline V gene are MNHEY and SMNVEV (reference sequence). V lost 5 bases, J lost 7 bases, and 12 bases lay in between. The CDR3 has 13 amino acids. The CDR3 DNA reads TGTGCCAGCAGTGAACGGGACGGCCAGCCCCAGCATTTT. Its protein product is CASSERDGQPQHF.

The V call is TRBV18, the J call TRBJ2-3; 13 bases match TRBD2. With V trimmed by 3 bases and J by 5 bases, 5 bases remained unmatched. The CDR3 extends over 16 amino acids. Looked up from germline, CDR1 is KGHSH and CDR2 is LQKENI. The DNA for the CDR3 is TGTGCCAGCTCACCGTGGACTAGCGGGGGTATAGATACGCAGTATTTT. Protein product: CASSPWTSGGIDTQYF.

The chain combines TRBV11-2 with TRBJ2-7, with no clear D. Germline V gives CDR1 SGHAT, CDR2 FQNNGV. V was cut by 8 bases and J by 0 bases, with 17 bases left in between. CDR3 length equals 15 residues. CDR3 DNA: TGTGCCAGCCGGCTAACTGTGGCCCACTCCTACGAGCAGTACTTC. As protein: CASRLTVAHSYEQYF.

This clonotype was seen just once. The V gene is TRBV29-1, the J gene TRBJ2-3; a possible D gene is TRBD2 (6 bases). Germline CDR1 is SQVTM and CDR2 is ANQGSEA. V was pared by 5 bases and J by 3 bases, with 12 bases between. The CDR3 has 13 amino acids. Written as DNA, the CDR3 is TGCAGCGTTCTGGGGGACTGGACAGATACGCAGTATTTT. This encodes CSVLGDWTDTQYF.

The chain combines TRBV7-3 with TRBJ2-5; D is possibly TRBD2 (7 bases). Germline assignment: CDR1 SGHTA and CDR2 FQGTGA. This CDR3 is 16 amino acids long. With 2 bases removed from V and 4 bases from J, the gap between germline ends came to 17 bases. Written as DNA, the CDR3 is TGTGCCAGCAGCTTAGGGGGGGGCAATCGGGCAGAGACCCAGTACTTC. Its protein product is CASSLGGGNRAETQYF.

V is TRBV5-1 and J is TRBJ2-3, with D perhaps being TRBD1 or TRBD2 (6 bases each). With 6 bases removed from V and 2 bases from J, the gap between germline ends came to 13 bases. The CDR3 is 14 amino acids. Germline V gives CDR1 SGHRS, CDR2 YFSETQ. CDR3 region: CASTRGLYTDTQYF. The CDR3 coding sequence is TGCGCCAGCACCAGGGGACTGTACACAGATACGCAGTATTTT.